Below, 14 T cell receptor beta chains from the same sample are listed, as sequenced in a study of T cells in Graves' hyperthyroidism and ophthalmopathy (dated by TCRdb to about 2019). To prepare the library, multiplex PCR was applied. The sequencing machine was an Illumina HiSeq 2000. The TCR beta CDR3 regions were amplified from RNA transcripts. The first round of RT-PCR for the TCR CDR3 was performed with the HTBI primer set and the Qiagen OneStep RT-PCR kit. The public sequencing data were trimmed at Q25 with fastp and processed into clonotypes with MiXCR by TCRdb, which kept only in-frame beta chains. When rows share a CDR3 protein, they turn into one entry using the most common DNA and genes. This sample gives about 770,000 distinct CDR3 sequences in total; roughly a sixth of them show up just once. The ten largest clones capture 16% of the sample. What was sequenced was blood. The receptors derive from a woman aged 50 to 60 with Graves' hyperthyroidism that later progressed to Graves' ophthalmopathy.

The chain couples TRBV29-1 to TRBJ2-5; 12 positions agree with TRBD1. Germline trimming cut 5 bases from V and 5 bases from J; bases unmatched to any gene: 6. This CDR3 comprises 14 residues. Germline values: CDR1 SQVTM, CDR2 ANQGSEA. CDR3: CSVLGTGGQETQYF. CDR3 bases: TGCAGCGTTTTAGGGACAGGGGGCCAGGAGACCCAGTACTTC. Variable domain in full (rest from reference TRBV29-1 and TRBJ2-5): SAVISQKPSRDICQRGTSLTIQCQVDSQVTMMFWYRQQPGQSLTLIATANQGSEATYESGFVIDKFPISRPNLTFSTLTVSNMSPEDSSIYLCSVLGTGGQETQYFGPGTRLLVL.

This clonotype has more than one count but fewer than ten. V gene TRBV12-5 combines with J gene TRBJ2-2; 9 bases agree with TRBD1. The CDR3 contains 17 residues. The germline CDR1 and CDR2 sequences are LGHNT and FRNRAP. Trimming removed 3 bases from V and 0 bases from J; junction bases left unmatched: 5. The CDR3 nucleotides read TGTGCTAGTGGTTTCTACTGGGACAGGGCGAACACCGGGGAGCTGTTTTTT. It is translated as CASGFYWDRANTGELFF.

This clonotype has a count of ten or more. The genes are TRBV2 and TRBJ2-1, with D possibly TRBD1 on 5 matching bases. Trimming shortened V by 11 bases and J by 4 bases, and 12 bases separated the two germline ends. The CDR3 runs to 12 residues. Germline CDR1 and CDR2: SNHLY and FYNNEI. The CDR3 here is CAGRRGYNEQFF. Written as DNA, the CDR3 is TGTGCCGGACGAAGGGGATACAATGAGCAGTTCTTC.

This clonotype appeared a few times. This chain joins TRBV30 and TRBJ2-5; 12 nucleotides match TRBD1. CDR3 length: 15 residues. Germline V gene lookup returns CDR1 GTSNPN and CDR2 SVGIG (reference sequence). Trimming took 1 base from V and 1 from J; bases not matched to a gene: 1. DNA for the CDR3: TGTGCCTGGAGTGGGGACAGGGGGCTCCAAGAGACCCAGTACTTC. Translating gives CAWSGDRGLQETQYF.

The chain links TRBV5-6 to TRBJ1-4; D remains ambiguous. Trimming shortened V by 4 bases and J by 4 bases, and 14 bases separated the two germline ends. From germline, CDR1 is SGHDT and CDR2 YYEEEE. The CDR3 extends over 15 amino acids. CDR3 in amino acids: CASSTHGRSNEKLFF. The DNA for the CDR3 is TGTGCCAGCAGCACGCACGGACGGAGTAATGAAAAACTGTTTTTT. Filled out from reference TRBV5-6 and TRBJ1-4, the complete variable domain reads DAGVTQSPTHLIKTRGQQVTLRCSPKSGHDTVSWYQQALGQGPQFIFQYYEEEERQRGNFPDRFSGHQFPNYSSELNVNALLLGDSALYLCASSTHGRSNEKLFFGSGTQLSVL.

This clonotype was counted many times. The chain combines TRBV6-1 with TRBJ1-1, with 10 bases fitting TRBD1. The CDR3 consists of 13 residues. Trimming at V came to 3 bases and at J to 8 bases, leaving 3 bases not matched to a gene. Germline V gives CDR1 MNHNS, CDR2 SASEGT. For the CDR3, the DNA is TGTGCCAGCAGTGATTTGACAGGGGGCGAAGCTTTCTTT. It translates to CASSDLTGGEAFF.

Only one count was recorded for this clonotype. With a much larger clone just one base away, this may be a read error. V is TRBV12-3 or TRBV12-4 and J is TRBJ1-1; 8 bases fit TRBD1. The CDR3 runs 15 residues. CDR3 nucleotide sequence: TGTGCCAGCAGGAAAAGCAGGGGGCTGGGGACTGAAGCTCTCTTT. Translating gives CASRKSRGLGTEALF.

The V call is TRBV27, the J call TRBJ2-2; the D is unclear. Trimming took off 6 bases at V and 4 bases at J, with 12 bases between the two ends. This CDR3 has 14 amino acids. Germline V gene sequence: CDR1 MNHEY, CDR2 SMNVEV (reference sequence). CDR3 protein: CASSPALATGELFF. In DNA, the CDR3 is TGTGCCAGCAGCCCGGCCTTGGCCACCGGGGAGCTGTTTTTT.

The chain recombines TRBV20-1 with TRBJ2-1; 10 bases are a match to TRBD1. The trim removed 6 bases at V and 3 bases at J, leaving 5 bases unmatched. The CDR3 has 14 residues. From germline, CDR1 is DFQATT and CDR2 SNEGSKA (reference sequence). The chain's CDR3 is CSAADRGLYNEQFF. The CDR3 DNA reads TGCAGTGCAGCTGACAGGGGGCTCTACAATGAGCAGTTCTTC.

The V gene is TRBV18, the J gene TRBJ2-5; 7 bases agree with TRBD2. This CDR3 contains 14 residues. Germline-derived CDR1 and CDR2 are KGHSH and LQKENI. The V gene end was trimmed by 1 base and the J gene end by 3 bases; junction bases not matched to a gene: 2. Here the CDR3 DNA reads TGTGCCAGCTCACCACTTCTAGCGGAAGAGACCCAGTACTTC. The encoded protein is CASSPLLAEETQYF.

This clonotype was seen repeatedly, ten times or more. V and J are TRBV5-6 and TRBJ2-7; tentatively, D is TRBD1 (5 bases). CDR3 length equals 11 residues. Germline CDR1 is SGHDT and CDR2 is YYEEEE. Trimming left V 4 bases short and J 7 bases short, with 9 bases between. CDR3 sequence reads: CASSAHREQYF. DNA for the CDR3: TGTGCCAGCAGCGCCCACAGGGAGCAGTACTTC.

This chain connects TRBV19 to TRBJ2-5; D is ambiguous. The germline CDR1 and CDR2 sequences are LNHDA and SQIVND (reference sequence). Trimming stripped 3 bases from V and 2 bases from J, with 7 bases between. The CDR3 contains 13 residues. This CDR3 reads CASSMVYQETQYF. Written as DNA, the CDR3 is TGTGCCAGTAGTATGGTGTATCAAGAGACCCAGTACTTC.

The V gene is TRBV7-9, the J gene TRBJ1-3; possible D gene TRBD1, 6 bases. This CDR3 spans 15 amino acids. Germline V lookup: CDR1 SEHNR, CDR2 FQNEAQ (reference sequence). V was clipped by 3 bases and J by 3 bases, with 12 bases between them. Written as DNA, the CDR3 is TGTGCCAGCAGCTTTACAGGGAAGGGTGGAAACACCATATATTTT. Translated, it gives CASSFTGKGGNTIYF.

This clonotype has just a few counts. The gene calls are TRBV4-2 and TRBJ1-5; 7 positions agree with TRBD1. After removal of 3 bases from V and 6 bases from J, the junction contained 5 bases not matched to a gene. Per germline, CDR1 LGHNA and CDR2 YNFKEQ. The CDR3 runs 14 residues. CDR3: CASSHPTGSQPQHF. In DNA, the CDR3 is TGTGCCAGCAGCCACCCGACAGGGAGTCAGCCCCAGCATTTT.